This paragraph reports one T cell receptor beta chain. The record originates from a study of OX40 agonist ivuxolimab in advanced cancers. From germline, CDR1 is MGHRA and CDR2 YSYEKL. CDR3 length: 15 amino acids. Trimming removed 4 bases from V and 8 bases from J, with 17 bases in between. Method: immunoSEQ multiplex PCR; TCRdb's copy keeps in-frame clones and lacks some. The table has 87,000 or so clones, approximately 87% seen once. The sequence was collected from an adult with an advanced solid tumor such as melanoma, head and neck, liver or kidney cancer. The chain carries TRBV4-1 and TRBJ1-4; a possible D gene is TRBD1 (5 bases). This specimen consisted of CD4+ or CD8+ T cells sorted from blood, obtained in a trial of the OX40 agonist ivuxolimab. The CDR3 DNA follows: TGCGCCAGCAGCCGCAGGGTGGGAGTAAGCGAAAAACTGTTTTTT. Translating it yields CASSRRVGVSEKLFF.